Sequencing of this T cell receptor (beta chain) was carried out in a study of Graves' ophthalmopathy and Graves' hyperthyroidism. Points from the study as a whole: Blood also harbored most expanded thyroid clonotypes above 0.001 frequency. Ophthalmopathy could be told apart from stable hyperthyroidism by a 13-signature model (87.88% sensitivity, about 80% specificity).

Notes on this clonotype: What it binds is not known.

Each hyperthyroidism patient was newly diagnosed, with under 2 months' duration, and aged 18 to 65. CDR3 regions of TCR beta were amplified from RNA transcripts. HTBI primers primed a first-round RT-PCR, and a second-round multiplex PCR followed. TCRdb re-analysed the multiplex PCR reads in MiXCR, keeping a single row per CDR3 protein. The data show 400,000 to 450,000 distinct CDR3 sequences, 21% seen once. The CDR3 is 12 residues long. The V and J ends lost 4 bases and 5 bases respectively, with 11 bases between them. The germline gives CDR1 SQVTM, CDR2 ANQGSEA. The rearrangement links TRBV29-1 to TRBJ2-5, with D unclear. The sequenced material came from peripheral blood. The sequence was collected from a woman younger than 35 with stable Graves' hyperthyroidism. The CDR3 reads CSVGGYRETQYF. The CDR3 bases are TGCAGCGTTGGTGGCTACCGCGAGACCCAGTACTTC.